This T cell receptor beta chain was identified in a study of T cells in women clearing cervical HPV infection. Study as a whole: Blood came at first lesion visit for cases, post-clearance for controls.

The CDR3 totals 13 residues. Germline V gives CDR1 SGHNT, CDR2 YENEEA. MY09/MY11 PCR detected cervical HPV DNA; dot-blot assigned genotypes. Findings and caveats of the study: CIN3+ cases had significantly higher TCR richness than controls; evenness did not differ. Richness differences could reflect unmeasured T-cell content per sample.

The repertoire was sequenced with immunoSEQ multiplex PCR; TCRdb's copy has only in-frame clones and lacks some. Its listing shows about 35,000 clones. As to this clone: Its antigen is not identified. With the read ending 3 residues before the CDR3 end, the germline J gene is used to fill in that end.

The sequenced sample consisted of blood buffy coat. This TCR came from a woman aged 18-70 years with a cervical HPV16 infection that either progressed to CIN3+ or cleared (not recorded which). The chain couples TRBV11-3 to TRBJ1-4; no clear D. The CDR3 reads CASSFGWNSPLFF. CDR3 bases read: TGTGCCAGCAGCTTCGGGTGGAATTCACCA. The full variable domain, in which reference TRBV11-3 and TRBJ1-4 provide the parts outside the CDR3, is EAGVVQSPRYKIIEKKQPVAFWCNPISGHNTLYWYLQNLGQGPELLIRYENEEAVDDSQLPKDRFSAERLKGVDSTLKIQPAELGDSAVYLCASSFGWNSPLFFGSGTQLSVL.